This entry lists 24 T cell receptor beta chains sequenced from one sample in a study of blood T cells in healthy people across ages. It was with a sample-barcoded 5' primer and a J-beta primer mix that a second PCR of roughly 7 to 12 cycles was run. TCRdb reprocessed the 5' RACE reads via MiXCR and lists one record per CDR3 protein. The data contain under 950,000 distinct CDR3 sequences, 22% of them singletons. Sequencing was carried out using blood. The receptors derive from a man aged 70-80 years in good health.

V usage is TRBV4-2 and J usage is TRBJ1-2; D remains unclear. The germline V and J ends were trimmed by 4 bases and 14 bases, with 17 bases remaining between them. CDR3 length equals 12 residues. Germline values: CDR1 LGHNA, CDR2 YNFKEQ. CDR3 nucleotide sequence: TGTGCCAGCAGCCTAGCATCCGGATCGGAGACCTTC. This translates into CASSLASGSETF.

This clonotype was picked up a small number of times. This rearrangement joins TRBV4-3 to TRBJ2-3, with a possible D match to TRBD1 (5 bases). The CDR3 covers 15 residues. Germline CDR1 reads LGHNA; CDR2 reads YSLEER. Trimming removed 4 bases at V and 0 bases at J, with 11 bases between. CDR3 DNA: TGCGCCAGCAGCCTAAGACAGTCTAGCACAGATACGCAGTATTTT. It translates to CASSLRQSSTDTQYF.

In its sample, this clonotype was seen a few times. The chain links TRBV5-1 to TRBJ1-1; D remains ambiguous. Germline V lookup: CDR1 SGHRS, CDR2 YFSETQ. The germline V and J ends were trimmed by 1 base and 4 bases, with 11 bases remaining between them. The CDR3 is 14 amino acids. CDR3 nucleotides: TGCGCCAGCAGCTTGTTCGGGGTTCCCACTGAAGCTTTCTTT. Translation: CASSLFGVPTEAFF.

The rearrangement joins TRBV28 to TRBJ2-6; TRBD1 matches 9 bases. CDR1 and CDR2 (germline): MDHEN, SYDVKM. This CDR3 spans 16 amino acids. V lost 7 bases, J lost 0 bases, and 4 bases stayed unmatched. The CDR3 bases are TGTGCCAGCATACGGGACAGGGTCTCTGGGGCCAACGTCCTGACTTTC. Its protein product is CASIRDRVSGANVLTF.

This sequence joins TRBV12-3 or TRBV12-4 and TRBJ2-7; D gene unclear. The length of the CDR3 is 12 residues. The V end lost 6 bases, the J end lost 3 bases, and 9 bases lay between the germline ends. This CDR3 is CASSPVLYEQYF. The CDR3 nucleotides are TGTGCCAGCAGCCCCGTACTCTACGAGCAGTACTTC.

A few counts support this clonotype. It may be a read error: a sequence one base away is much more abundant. This CDR3 reads CASSLRPSGYEQYV. The CDR3 DNA follows: TGTGCCAGCAGCTTAAGACCCTCGGGGTACGAGCAGTACGTC. The rearrangement uses TRBV7-8 and TRBJ2-7, with D maybe TRBD2 (5 bases). The ends were cut back, 2 bases at V and 4 bases at J, with 12 bases in the middle. This CDR3 region has 14 residues. CDR1 SGHVS and CDR2 FQNEAQ come from the germline V gene.

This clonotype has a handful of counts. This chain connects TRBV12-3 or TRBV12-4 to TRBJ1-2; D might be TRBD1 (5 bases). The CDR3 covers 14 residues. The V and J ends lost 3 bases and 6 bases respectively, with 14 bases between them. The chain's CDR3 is CASSFGAAEHGYTF. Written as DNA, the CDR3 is TGTGCCAGCAGTTTTGGGGCGGCGGAGCATGGCTACACCTTC.

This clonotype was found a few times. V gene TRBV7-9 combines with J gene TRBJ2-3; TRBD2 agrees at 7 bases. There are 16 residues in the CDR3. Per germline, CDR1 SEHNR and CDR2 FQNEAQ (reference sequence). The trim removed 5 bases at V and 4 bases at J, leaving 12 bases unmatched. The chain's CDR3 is CASSPSLAGDADTQYF. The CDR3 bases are TGTGCCAGCAGCCCCTCTCTGGCGGGGGATGCAGATACGCAGTATTTT.

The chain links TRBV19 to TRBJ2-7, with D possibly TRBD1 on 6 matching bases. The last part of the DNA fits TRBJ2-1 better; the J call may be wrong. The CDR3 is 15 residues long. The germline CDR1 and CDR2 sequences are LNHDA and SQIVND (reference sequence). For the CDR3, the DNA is TGTGCCAGTAGTTCCCAGGGGAGCGCCTACAATGAGCAGTTCTTC. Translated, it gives CASSSQGSAYNEQFF.

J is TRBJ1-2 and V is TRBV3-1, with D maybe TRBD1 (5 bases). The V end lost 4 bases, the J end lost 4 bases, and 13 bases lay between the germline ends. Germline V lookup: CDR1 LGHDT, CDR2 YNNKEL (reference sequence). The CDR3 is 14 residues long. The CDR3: CASSPAERGYGYTF. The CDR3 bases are TGTGCCAGCAGCCCCGCGGAAAGGGGCTATGGCTACACCTTC.

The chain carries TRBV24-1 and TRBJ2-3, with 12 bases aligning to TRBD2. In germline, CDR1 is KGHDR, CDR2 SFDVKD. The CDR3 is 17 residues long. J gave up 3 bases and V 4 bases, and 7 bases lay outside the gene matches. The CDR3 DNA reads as TGTGCCACCAGTGACTCGGGACTAGCGGGCAGAACAGATACGCAGTATTTT. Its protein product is CATSDSGLAGRTDTQYF.

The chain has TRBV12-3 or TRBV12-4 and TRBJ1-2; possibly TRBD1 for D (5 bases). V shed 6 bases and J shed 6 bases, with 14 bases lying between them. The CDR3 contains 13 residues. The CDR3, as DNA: TGTGCCAGCAGCCCCCAACTGGGGGATGGCTACACCTTC. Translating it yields CASSPQLGDGYTF.

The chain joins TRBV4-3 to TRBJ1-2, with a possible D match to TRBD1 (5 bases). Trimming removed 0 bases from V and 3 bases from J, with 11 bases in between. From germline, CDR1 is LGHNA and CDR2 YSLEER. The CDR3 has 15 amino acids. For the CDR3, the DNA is TGCGCCAGCAGCCAAGAAAGAGGGGATGACTATGGCTACACCTTC. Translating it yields CASSQERGDDYGYTF.

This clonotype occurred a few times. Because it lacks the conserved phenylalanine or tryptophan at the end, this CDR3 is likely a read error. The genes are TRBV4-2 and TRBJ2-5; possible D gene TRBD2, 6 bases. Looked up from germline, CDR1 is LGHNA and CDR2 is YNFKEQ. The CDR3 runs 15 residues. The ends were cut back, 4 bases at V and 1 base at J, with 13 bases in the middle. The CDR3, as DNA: TGTGCCAGCAGCCCCCGGGACTTACCCCAAGAGACCCAGTACCTC. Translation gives CASSPRDLPQETQYL.

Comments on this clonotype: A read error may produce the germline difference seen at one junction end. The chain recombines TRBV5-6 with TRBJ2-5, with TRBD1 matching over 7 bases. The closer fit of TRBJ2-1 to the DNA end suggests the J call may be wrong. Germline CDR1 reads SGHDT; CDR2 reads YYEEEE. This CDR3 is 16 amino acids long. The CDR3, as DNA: TGTGCCAGCAGCTTGGCCCCCAGGGGGACATACAACGAGCAGTTCTTC. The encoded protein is CASSLAPRGTYNEQFF.

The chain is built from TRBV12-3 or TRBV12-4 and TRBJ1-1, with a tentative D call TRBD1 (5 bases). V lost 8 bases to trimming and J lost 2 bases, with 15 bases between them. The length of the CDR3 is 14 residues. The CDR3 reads CASPGGGLNTEAFF. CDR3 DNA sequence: TGTGCCAGCCCCGGGGGGGGATTAAACACTGAAGCTTTCTTT.

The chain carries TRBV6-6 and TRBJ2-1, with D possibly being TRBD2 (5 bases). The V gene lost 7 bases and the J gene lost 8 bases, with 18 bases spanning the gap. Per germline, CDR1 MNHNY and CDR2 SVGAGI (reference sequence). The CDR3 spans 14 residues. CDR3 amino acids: CASTLLVGVDEQFF. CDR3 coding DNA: TGTGCCAGCACTCTACTAGTGGGAGTGGATGAGCAGTTCTTC.

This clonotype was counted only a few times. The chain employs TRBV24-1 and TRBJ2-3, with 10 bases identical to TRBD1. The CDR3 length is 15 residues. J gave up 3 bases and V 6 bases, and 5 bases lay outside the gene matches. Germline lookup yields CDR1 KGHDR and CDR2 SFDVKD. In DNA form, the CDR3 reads TGTGCCACCAGTATCGGGACAGGGGTGACAGATACGCAGTATTTT. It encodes CATSIGTGVTDTQYF.

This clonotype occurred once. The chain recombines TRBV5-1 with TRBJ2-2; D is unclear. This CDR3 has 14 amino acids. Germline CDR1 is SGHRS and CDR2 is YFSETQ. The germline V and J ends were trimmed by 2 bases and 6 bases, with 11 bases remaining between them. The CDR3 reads CASSFGSLPGELFF. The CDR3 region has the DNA TGCGCCAGCAGCTTTGGAAGTCTTCCCGGGGAGCTGTTTTTT.

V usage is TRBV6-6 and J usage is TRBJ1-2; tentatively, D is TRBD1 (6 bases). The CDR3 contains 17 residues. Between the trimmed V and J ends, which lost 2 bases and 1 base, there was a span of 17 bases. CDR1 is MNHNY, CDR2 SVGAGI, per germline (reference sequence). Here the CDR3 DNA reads TGTGCCAGCAGTTACCTCGAGGGCGGGGGCGATAACTATGGCTACACCTTC. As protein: CASSYLEGGGDNYGYTF.

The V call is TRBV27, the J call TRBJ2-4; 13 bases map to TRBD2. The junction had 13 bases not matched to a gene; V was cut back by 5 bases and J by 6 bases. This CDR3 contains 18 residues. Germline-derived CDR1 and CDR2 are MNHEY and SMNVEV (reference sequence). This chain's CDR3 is CASSIRTSGRGIANIQYF. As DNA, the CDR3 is TGTGCCAGCAGTATCCGAACTAGCGGGAGGGGTATAGCAAACATTCAGTACTTC.

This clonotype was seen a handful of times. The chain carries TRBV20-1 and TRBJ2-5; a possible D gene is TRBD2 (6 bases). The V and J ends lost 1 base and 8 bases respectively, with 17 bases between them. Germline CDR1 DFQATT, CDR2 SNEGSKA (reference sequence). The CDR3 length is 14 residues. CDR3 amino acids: CSARGPGGVITQYF. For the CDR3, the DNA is TGCAGTGCTAGAGGGCCCGGGGGAGTGATTACCCAGTACTTC.

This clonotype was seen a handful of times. The CDR3 reads CASSLGFLAGGEETQYF. The CDR3 region has the DNA TGTGCCAGCAGCTTAGGGTTCCTAGCGGGGGGTGAGGAGACCCAGTACTTC. The chain employs TRBV7-2 and TRBJ2-5; the match to TRBD2 covers 11 bases. The CDR3 sequence is 17 residues long. The junction had 9 bases not matched to a gene; V was cut back by 1 base and J by 5 bases. CDR1 SGHTA and CDR2 FQGNSA come from the germline V gene.

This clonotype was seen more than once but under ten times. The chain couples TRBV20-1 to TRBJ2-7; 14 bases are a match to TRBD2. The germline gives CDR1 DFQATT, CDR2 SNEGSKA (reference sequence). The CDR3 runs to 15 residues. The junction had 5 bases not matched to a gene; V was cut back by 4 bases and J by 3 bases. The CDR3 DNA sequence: TGCAGTGCTATAGGGACTAGCGGGGGTATCTACGAGCAGTACTTC. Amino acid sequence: CSAIGTSGGIYEQYF.